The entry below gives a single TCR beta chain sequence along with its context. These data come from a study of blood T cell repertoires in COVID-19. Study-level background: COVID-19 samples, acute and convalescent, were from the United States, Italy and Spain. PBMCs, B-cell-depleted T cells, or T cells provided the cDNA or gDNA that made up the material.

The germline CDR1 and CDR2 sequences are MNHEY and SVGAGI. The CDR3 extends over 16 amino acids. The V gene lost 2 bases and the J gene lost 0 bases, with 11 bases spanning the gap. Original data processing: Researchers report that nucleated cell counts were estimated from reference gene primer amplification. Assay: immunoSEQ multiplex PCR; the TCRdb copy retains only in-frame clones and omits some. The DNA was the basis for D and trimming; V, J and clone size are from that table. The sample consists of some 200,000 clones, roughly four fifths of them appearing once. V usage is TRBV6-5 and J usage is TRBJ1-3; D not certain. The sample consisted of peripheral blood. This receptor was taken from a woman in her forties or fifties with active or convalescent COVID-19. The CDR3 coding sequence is TGTGCCAGCAGTTACGACCCGGGGATCTCTGGAAACACCATATATTTT. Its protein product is CASSYDPGISGNTIYF.